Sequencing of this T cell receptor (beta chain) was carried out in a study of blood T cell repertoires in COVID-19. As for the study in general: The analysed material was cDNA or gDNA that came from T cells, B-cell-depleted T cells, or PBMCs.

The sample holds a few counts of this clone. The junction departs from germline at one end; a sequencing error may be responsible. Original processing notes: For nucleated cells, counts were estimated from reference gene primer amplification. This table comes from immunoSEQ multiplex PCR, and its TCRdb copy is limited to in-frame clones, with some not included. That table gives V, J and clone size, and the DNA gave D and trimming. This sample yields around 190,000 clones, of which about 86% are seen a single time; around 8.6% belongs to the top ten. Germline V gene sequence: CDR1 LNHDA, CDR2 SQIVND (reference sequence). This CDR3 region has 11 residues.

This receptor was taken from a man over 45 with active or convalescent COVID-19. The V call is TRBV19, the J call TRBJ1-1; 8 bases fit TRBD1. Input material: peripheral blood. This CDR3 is CASSREDRAGF. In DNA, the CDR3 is TGTGCCAGTAGCCGCGAGGACAGGGCGGGCTTT.